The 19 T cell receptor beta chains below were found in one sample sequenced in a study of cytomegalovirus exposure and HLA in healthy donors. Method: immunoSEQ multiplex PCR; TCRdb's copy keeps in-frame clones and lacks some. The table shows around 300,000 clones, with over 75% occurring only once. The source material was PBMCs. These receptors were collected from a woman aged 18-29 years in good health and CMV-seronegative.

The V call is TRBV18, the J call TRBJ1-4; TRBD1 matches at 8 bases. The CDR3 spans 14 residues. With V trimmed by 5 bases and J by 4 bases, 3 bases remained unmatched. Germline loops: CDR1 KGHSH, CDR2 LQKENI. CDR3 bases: TGTGCCAGCTCAACAGGACAGGGTAATGAAAAACTGTTTTTT. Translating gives CASSTGQGNEKLFF.

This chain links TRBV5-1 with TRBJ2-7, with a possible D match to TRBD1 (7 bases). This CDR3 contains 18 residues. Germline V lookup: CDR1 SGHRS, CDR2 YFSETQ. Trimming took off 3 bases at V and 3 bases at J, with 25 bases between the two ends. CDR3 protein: CASSWLDRDRTTHYEQYF. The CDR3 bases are TGCGCCAGCAGCTGGCTTGACAGGGACCGGACTACCCACTACGAGCAGTACTTC. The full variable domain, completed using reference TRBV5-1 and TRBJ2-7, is KAGVTQTPRYLIKTRGQQVTLSCSPISGHRSVSWYQQTPGQGLQFLFEYFSETQRNKGNFPGRFSGRQFSNSRSEMNVSTLELGDSALYLCASSWLDRDRTTHYEQYFGPGTRLTVT.

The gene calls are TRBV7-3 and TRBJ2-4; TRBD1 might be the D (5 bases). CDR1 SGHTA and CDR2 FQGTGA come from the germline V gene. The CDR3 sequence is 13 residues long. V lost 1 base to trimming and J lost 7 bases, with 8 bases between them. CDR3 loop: CASSLRPGNIQYF. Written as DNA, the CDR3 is TGTGCCAGCAGCTTAAGGCCAGGGAACATTCAGTACTTC.

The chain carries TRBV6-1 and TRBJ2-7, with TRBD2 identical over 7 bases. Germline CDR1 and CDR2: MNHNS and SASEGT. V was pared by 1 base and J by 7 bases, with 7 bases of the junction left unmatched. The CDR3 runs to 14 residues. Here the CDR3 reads CASSEEAGVGEQYF. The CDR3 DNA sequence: TGTGCCAGCAGTGAAGAGGCGGGAGTCGGGGAGCAGTACTTC.

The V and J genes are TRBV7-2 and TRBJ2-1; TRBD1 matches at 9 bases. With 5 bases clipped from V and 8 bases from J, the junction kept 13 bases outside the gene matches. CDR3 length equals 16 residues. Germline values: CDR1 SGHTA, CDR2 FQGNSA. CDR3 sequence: CASSQGTGRVKDEQFF. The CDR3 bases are TGTGCCAGCAGCCAAGGGACAGGGAGGGTTAAAGATGAGCAGTTCTTC. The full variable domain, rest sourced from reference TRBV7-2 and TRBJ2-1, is GAGVSQSPSNKVTEKGKDVELRCDPISGHTALYWYRQSLGQGLEFLIYFQGNSAPDKSGLPSDRFSAERTGGSVSTLTIQRTQQEDSAVYLCASSQGTGRVKDEQFFGPGTRLTVL.

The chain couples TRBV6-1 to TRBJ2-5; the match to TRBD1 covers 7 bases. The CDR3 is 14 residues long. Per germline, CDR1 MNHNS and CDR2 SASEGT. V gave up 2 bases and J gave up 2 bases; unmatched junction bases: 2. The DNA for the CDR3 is TGTGCCAGCAGTGAACGACAGGGACAAGAGACCCAGTACTTC. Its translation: CASSERQGQETQYF.

This CDR3 is CASSLRYEQYF. The CDR3 DNA is TGTGCCAGCAGCTTGAGGTACGAGCAGTACTTC. The chain links TRBV7-4 to TRBJ2-7, with D uncertain. Trimming removed 3 bases at V and 4 bases at J, with 4 bases between. The germline CDR1 and CDR2 sequences are SGHVT and SQSDAQ. The CDR3 extends over 11 amino acids. The variable domain in full, completed from reference TRBV7-4 and TRBJ2-7, reads GAGVSQSPRYKVAKRGRDVALRCDSISGHVTLYWYRQTLGQGSEVLTYSQSDAQRDKSGRPSGRFSAERPERSVSTLKIQRTEQGDSAVYLCASSLRYEQYFGPGTRLTVT.

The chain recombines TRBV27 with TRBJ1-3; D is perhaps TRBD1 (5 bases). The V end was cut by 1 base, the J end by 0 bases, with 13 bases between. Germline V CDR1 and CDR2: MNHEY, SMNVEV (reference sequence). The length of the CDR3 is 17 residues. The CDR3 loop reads CASSLFGQALSGNTIYF. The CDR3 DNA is TGTGCCAGCAGTTTATTTGGACAAGCACTCTCTGGAAACACCATATATTTT.

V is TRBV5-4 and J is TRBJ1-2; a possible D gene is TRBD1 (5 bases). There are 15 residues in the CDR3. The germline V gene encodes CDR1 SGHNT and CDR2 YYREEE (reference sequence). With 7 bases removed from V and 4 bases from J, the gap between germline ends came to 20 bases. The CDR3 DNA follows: TGTGCCAGCTTTTCGGTCGGGGGGGTGGGCTATGGCTACACCTTC. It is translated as CASFSVGGVGYGYTF. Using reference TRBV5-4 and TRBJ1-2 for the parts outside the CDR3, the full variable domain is ETGVTQSPTHLIKTRGQQVTLRCSSQSGHNTVSWYQQALGQGPQFIFQYYREEENGRGNFPPRFSGLQFPNYSSELNVNALELDDSALYLCASFSVGGVGYGYTFGSGTRLTVV.

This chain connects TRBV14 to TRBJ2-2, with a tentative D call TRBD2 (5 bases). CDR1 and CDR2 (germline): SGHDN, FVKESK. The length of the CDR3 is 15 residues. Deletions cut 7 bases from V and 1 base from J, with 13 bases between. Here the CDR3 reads CASTTGRENTGELFF. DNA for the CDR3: TGTGCCAGCACCACTGGACGGGAGAACACCGGGGAGCTGTTTTTT.

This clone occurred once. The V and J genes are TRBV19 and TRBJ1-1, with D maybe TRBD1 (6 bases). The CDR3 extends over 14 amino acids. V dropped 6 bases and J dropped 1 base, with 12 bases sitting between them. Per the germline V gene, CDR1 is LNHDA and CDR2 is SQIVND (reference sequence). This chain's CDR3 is CASSLGRGNTEAFF. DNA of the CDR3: TGTGCCAGTAGCTTAGGCAGGGGGAACACTGAAGCTTTCTTT.

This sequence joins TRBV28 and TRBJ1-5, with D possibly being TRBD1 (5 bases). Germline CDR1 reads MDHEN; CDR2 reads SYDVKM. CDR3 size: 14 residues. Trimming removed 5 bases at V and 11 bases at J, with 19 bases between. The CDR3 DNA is TGTGCCAGCAGTCAGGGAGGACTCGAAGGAGCCCAGCATTTT. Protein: CASSQGGLEGAQHF.

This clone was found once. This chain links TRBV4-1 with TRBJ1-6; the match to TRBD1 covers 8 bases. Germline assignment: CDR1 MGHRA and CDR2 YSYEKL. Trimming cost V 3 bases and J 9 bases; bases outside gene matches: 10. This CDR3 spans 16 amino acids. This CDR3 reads CASSQKLGQGVSPLHF. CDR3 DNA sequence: TGCGCCAGCAGCCAGAAACTCGGACAGGGCGTTTCACCCCTCCACTTT.

In DNA, the CDR3 is TGTGCCAGCAGCTTGAACAAACTAAACTATGGCTACACCTTC. It is translated as CASSLNKLNYGYTF. V and J are TRBV5-6 and TRBJ1-2; D is unclear. The V end was cut by 1 base, the J end by 2 bases, with 9 bases between. This CDR3 region has 14 residues. CDR1 SGHDT and CDR2 YYEEEE come from the germline V gene.

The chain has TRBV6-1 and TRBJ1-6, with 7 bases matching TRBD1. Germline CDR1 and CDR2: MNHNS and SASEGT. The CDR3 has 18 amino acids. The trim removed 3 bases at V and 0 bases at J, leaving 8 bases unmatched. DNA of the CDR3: TGTGCCAGCAGTGAGGGACAGACCCTGAGCTCCTATAATTCACCCCTCCACTTT. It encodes CASSEGQTLSSYNSPLHF.

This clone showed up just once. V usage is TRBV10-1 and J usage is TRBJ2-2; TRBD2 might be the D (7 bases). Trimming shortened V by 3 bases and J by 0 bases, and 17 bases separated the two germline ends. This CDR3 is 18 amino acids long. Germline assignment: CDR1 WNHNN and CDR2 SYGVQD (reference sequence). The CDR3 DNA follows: TGCGCCAGCAGTGATTACCGGGGGCGGGAGTCGAACACCGGGGAGCTGTTTTTT. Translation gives CASSDYRGRESNTGELFF.

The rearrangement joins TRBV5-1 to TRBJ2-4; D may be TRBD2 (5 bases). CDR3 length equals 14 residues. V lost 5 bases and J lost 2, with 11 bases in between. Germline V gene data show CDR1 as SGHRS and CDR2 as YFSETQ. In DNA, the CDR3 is TGCGCCAGCAGGGCGGGCGGAACCAAAAACATTCAGTACTTC. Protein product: CASRAGGTKNIQYF.

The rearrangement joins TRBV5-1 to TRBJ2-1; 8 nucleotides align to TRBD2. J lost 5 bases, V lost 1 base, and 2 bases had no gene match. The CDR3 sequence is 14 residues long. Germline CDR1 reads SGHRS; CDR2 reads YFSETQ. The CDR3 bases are TGCGCCAGCAGCTTGTCGGGGGGGCACAATGAGCAGTTCTTC. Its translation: CASSLSGGHNEQFF.

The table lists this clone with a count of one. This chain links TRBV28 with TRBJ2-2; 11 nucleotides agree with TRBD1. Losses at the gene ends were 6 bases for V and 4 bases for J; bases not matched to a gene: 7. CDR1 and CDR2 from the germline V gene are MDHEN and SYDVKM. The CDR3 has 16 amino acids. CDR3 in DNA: TGTGCCAGCAGACCATGGACAGGGGGCTCCACCGGGGAGCTGTTTTTT. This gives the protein CASRPWTGGSTGELFF.